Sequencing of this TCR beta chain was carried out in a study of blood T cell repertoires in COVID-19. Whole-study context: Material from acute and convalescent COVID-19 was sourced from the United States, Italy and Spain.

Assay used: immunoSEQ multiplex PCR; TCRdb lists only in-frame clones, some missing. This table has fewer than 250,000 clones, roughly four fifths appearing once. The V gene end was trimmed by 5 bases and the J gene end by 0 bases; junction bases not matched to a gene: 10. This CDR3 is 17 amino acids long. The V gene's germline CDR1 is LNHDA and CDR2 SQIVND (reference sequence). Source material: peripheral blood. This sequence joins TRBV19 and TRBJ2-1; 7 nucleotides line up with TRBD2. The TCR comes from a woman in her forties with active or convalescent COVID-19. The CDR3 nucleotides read TGTGCCAGTAGTCAGCGGGGATGGGAAAGCTCCTACAATGAGCAGTTCTTC. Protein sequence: CASSQRGWESSYNEQFF.